The T cell receptor beta chain under discussion was sequenced for a study of blood T cell repertoires in COVID-19. About the study: Some COVID-19 samples were acute and others convalescent; all came from the United States, Italy and Spain. Sources were T cells, B-cell-depleted T cells, or PBMCs; the material itself was cDNA or gDNA.

Trimming pared 3 bases from V and 5 bases from J, leaving 11 bases between. This CDR3 is built from 13 residues. Germline lookup yields CDR1 GTSNPN and CDR2 SVGIG (reference sequence). The table came from immunoSEQ multiplex PCR; TCRdb's copy has only in-frame clones and leaves some out. Found here are about 190,000 clones, approximately 91% of them singletons; the top ten hold roughly 6.7%. Sequenced sample: peripheral blood. This clonotype originated in a man aged 40-50 years with acute or convalescent COVID-19. The chain is built from TRBV30 and TRBJ1-5, with a possible D match to TRBD1 (5 bases). The chain's CDR3 is CAWRAGTDQPQHF. CDR3 sequence (DNA): TGTGCCTGGAGAGCGGGGACTGATCAGCCCCAGCATTTT.